Reported below is one T cell receptor (beta chain). The data were taken from a study of beta chain features in type 1 diabetes. Reverse transcribing all isolated RNA meant expressed TCRB transcripts were sequenced. TCRdb's table, derived via immunoSEQ multiplex PCR, lists solely in-frame clones and lacks some. This table holds under 800,000 clones, around 15% found once. The sequence was obtained from a man between 18 and 35 years old in good health. The sequencing input was naive CD4+ T cells from blood.

The CDR3 sequence: CASSLDSGRVQTQYF. DNA for the CDR3: TGCGCCAGCAGCTTGGATAGCGGGAGAGTACAGACCCAGTACTTC. The chain employs TRBV5-1 and TRBJ2-5, with TRBD2 matching over 9 bases. Germline CDR1 SGHRS, CDR2 YFSETQ. The junction had 6 bases not matched to a gene; V was cut back by 0 bases and J by 6 bases. This CDR3 region has 15 residues.